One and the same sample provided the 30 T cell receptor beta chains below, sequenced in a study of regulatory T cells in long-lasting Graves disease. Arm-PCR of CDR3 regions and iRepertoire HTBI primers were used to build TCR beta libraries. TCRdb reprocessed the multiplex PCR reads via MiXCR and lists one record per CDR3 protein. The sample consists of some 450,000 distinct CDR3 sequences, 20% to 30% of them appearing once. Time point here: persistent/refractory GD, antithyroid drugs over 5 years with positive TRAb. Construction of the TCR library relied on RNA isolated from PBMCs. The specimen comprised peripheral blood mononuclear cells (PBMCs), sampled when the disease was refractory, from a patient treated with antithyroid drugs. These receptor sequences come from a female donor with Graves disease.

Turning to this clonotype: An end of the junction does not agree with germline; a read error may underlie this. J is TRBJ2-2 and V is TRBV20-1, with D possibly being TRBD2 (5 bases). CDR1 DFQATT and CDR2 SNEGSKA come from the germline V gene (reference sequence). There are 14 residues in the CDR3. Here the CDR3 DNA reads TGCAGTGCTAGTTCCCCCGCGGAACCCGGGGAGCTGCTTTTT. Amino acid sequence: CSASSPAEPGELLF.

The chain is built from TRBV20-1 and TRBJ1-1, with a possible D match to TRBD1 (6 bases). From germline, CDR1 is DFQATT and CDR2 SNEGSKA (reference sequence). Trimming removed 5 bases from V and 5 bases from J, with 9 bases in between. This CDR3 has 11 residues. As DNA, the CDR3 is TGCAGTGCTCCTGACAGGACTGAAGCTTTCTTT. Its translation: CSAPDRTEAFF.

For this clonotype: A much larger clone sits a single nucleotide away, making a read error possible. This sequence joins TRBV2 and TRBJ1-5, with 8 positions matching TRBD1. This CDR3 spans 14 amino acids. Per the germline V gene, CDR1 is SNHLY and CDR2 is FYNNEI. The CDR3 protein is CASRQDRVGQPQRF. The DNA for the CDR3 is TGTGCCAGCAGGCAGGACAGGGTGGGCCAGCCCCAGCGTTTT.

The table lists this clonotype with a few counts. The CDR3 DNA reads TGTGCCAGCAGCCGGCGACGGAGGGGGGTTATTAGGGATGGCAATGAGCAGTTCTTC. Translated: CASSRRRRGVIRDGNEQFF. The chain uses TRBV7-8 and TRBJ2-1; D tentatively fits TRBD1 or TRBD2 (6 bases each). This CDR3 has 19 amino acids. Deletions cut 5 bases from V and 6 bases from J, with 29 bases between. Per the germline V gene, CDR1 is SGHVS and CDR2 is FQNEAQ.

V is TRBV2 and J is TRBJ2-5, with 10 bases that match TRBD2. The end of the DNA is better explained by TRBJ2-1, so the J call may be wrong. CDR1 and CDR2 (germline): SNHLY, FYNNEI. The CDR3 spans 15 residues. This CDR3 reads CASSESSGRSNEQFF. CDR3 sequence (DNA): TGTGCCAGCAGTGAATCTAGCGGGAGATCCAATGAGCAGTTCTTC.

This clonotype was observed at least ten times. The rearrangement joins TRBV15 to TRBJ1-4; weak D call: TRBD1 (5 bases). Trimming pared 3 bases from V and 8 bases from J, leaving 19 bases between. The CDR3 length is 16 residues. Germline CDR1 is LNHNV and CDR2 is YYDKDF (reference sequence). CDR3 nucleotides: TGTGCCACCAGCAGCGACCCTGGGGGTTTGGCCGAAAAACTGTTTTTT. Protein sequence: CATSSDPGGLAEKLFF.

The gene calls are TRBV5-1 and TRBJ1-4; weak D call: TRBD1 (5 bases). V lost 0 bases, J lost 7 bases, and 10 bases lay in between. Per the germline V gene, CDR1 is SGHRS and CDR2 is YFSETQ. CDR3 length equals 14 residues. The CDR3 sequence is CASSLVRVGEKLFF. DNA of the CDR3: TGCGCCAGCAGCTTGGTCAGGGTAGGTGAAAAACTGTTTTTT.

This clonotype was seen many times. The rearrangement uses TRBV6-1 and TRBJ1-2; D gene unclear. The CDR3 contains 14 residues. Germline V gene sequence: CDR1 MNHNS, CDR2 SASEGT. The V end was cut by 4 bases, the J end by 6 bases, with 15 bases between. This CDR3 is CASSGVRTADGYTF. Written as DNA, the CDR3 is TGTGCCAGCAGTGGGGTCCGGACCGCCGATGGCTACACCTTC.

The CDR3 DNA reads as TGTGCCAGTAGTATATTTCACAGCTACGAGCAGTACTTC. As protein: CASSIFHSYEQYF. This chain links TRBV19 with TRBJ2-7; no firm D call. The ends were cut back, 2 bases at V and 3 bases at J, with 8 bases in the middle. The CDR3 covers 13 residues. Germline V gene data show CDR1 as LNHDA and CDR2 as SQIVND (reference sequence).

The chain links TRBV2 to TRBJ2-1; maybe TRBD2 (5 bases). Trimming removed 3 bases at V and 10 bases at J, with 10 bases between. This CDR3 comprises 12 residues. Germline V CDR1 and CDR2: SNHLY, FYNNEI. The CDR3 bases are TGTGCCAGCAGTGACCCTAGCACCGAGCAGTTCTTC. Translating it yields CASSDPSTEQFF.

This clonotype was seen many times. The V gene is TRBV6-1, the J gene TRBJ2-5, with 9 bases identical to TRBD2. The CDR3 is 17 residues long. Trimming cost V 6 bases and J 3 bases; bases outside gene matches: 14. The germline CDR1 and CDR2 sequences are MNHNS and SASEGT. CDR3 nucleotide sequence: TGTGCCAGCAGAGATCTAGGGGCGGGAGGGAAGGAAGAGACCCAGTACTTC. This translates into CASRDLGAGGKEETQYF.

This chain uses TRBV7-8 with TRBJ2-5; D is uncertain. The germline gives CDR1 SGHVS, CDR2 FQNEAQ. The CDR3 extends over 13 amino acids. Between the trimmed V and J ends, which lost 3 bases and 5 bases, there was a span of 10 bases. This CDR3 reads CASSLSGPETQYF. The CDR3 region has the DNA TGTGCCAGCAGCTTGTCTGGGCCCGAGACCCAGTACTTC.

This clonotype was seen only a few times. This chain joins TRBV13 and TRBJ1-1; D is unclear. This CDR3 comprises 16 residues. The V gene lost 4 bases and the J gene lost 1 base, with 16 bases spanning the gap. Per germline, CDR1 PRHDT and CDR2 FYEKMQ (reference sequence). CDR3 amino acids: CASSSGWTSTNTEAFF. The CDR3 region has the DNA TGTGCCAGCAGCTCTGGGTGGACCTCAACGAACACTGAAGCTTTCTTT.

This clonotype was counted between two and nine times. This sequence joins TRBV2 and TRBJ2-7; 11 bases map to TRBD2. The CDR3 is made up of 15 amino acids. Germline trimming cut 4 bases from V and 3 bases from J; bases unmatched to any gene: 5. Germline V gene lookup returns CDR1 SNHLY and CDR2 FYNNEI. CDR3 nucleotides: TGTGCCAGCAGTGCTCCCGGGACTAGCGGCTACGAGCAGTACTTC. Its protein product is CASSAPGTSGYEQYF.

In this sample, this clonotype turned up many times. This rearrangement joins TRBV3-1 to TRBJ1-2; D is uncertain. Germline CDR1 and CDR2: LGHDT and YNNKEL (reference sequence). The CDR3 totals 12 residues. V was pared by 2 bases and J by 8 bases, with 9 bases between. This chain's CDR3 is CASSQSVVGYTF. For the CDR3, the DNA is TGTGCCAGCAGCCAATCGGTAGTCGGCTACACCTTC.

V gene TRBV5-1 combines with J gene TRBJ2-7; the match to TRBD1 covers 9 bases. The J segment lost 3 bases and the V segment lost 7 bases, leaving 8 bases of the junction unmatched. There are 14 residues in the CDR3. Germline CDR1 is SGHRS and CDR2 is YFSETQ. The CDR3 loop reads CASRVTGGFYEQYF. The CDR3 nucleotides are TGCGCCAGCCGCGTTACAGGGGGCTTCTACGAGCAGTACTTC. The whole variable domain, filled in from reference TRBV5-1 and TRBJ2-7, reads KAGVTQTPRYLIKTRGQQVTLSCSPISGHRSVSWYQQTPGQGLQFLFEYFSETQRNKGNFPGRFSGRQFSNSRSEMNVSTLELGDSALYLCASRVTGGFYEQYFGPGTRLTVT.

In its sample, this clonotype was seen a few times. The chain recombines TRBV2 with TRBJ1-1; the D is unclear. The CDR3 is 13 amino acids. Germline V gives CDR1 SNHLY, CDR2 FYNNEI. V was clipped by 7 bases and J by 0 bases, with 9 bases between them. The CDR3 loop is CASIKVLNTEAFF. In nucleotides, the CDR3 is TGTGCCAGCATAAAGGTCTTGAACACTGAAGCTTTCTTT.

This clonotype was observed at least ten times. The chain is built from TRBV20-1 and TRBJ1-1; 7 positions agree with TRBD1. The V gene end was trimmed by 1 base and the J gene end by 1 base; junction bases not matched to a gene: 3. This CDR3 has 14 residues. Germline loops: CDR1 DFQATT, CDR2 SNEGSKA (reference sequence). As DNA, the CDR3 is TGCAGTGCTAGAGCGGGACAGACGAACACTGAAGCTTTCTTT. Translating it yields CSARAGQTNTEAFF.

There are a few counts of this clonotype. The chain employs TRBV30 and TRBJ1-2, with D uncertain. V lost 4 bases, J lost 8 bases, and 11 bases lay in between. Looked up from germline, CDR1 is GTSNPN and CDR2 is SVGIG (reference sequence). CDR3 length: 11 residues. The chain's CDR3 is CAWNGGTGYTF. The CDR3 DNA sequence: TGTGCCTGGAACGGCGGAACGGGCTACACCTTC.

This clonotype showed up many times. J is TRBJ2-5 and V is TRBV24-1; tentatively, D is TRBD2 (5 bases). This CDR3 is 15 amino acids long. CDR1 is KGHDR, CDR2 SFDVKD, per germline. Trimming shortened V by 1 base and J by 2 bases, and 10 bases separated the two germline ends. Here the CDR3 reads CATSDLSAAQETQYF. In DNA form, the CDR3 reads TGTGCCACCAGTGATTTATCAGCGGCACAAGAGACCCAGTACTTC.

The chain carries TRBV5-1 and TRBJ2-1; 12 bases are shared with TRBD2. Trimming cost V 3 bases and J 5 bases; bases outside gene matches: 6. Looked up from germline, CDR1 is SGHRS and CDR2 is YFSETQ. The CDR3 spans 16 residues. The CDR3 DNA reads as TGCGCCAGCAGCTCCAGTGGACTAGCGGGGAACAATGAGCAGTTCTTC. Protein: CASSSSGLAGNNEQFF.

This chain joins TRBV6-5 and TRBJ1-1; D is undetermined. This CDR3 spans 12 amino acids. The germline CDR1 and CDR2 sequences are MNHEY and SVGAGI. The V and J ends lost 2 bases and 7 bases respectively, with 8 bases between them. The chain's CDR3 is CASSYKGLEAFF. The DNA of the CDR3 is TGTGCCAGCAGTTACAAAGGGCTTGAAGCTTTCTTT.

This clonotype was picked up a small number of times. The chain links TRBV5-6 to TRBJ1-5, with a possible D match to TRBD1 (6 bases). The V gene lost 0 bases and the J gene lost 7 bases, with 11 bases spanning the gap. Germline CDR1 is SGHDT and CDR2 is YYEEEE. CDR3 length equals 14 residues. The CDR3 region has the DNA TGTGCCAGCAGCTTGGGGACAGTGGAACAGCCCCAGCATTTT. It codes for CASSLGTVEQPQHF.

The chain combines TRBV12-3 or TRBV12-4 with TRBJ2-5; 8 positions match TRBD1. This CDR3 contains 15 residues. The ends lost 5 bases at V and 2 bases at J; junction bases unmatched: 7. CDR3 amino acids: CASSDWTGRQETQYF. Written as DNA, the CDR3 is TGTGCCAGCAGTGACTGGACAGGGCGGCAAGAGACCCAGTACTTC.

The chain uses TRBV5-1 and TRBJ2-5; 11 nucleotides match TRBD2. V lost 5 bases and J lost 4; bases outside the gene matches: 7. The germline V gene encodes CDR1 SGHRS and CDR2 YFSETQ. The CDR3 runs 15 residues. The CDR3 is CASRLAGAEGETQYF. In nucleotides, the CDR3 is TGCGCCAGCAGACTAGCGGGAGCGGAGGGAGAGACCCAGTACTTC.

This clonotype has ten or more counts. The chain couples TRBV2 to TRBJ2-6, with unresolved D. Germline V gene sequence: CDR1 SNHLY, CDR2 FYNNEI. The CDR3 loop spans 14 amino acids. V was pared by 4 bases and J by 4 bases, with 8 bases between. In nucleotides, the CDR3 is TGTGCCAGCAGTGTGCGGACCGGGGCCAACGTCCTGACTTTC. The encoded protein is CASSVRTGANVLTF. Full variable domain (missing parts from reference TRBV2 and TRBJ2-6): EPEVTQTPSHQVTQMGQEVILRCVPISNHLYFYWYRQILGQKVEFLVSFYNNEISEKSEIFDDQFSVERPDGSNFTLKIRSTKLEDSAMYFCASSVRTGANVLTFGAGSRLTVL.

The CDR3 DNA reads TGTGCCAGCAGCAGGGTGGGTTCGGTATACAATGAGCAGTTCTTC. It translates to CASSRVGSVYNEQFF. V usage is TRBV7-2 and J usage is TRBJ2-1, with unresolved D. There are 15 residues in the CDR3. Trimming took 5 bases from V and 4 from J, leaving 15 bases between them. The V gene's germline CDR1 is SGHTA and CDR2 FQGNSA.

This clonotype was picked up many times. CDR3 residues: CASSLNDRGYGYTF. CDR3 coding DNA: TGTGCCAGCAGTTTAAACGACAGGGGCTATGGCTACACCTTC. The J gene is TRBJ1-2, the V gene TRBV11-2; the match to TRBD1 covers 8 bases. V lost 6 bases to trimming and J lost 4 bases; unmatched junction nucleotides: 7. The CDR3 consists of 14 residues. The germline gives CDR1 SGHAT, CDR2 FQNNGV. Complete variable domain (other parts from reference TRBV11-2 and TRBJ1-2): EAGVAQSPRYKIIEKRQSVAFWCNPISGHATLYWYQQILGQGPKLLIQFQNNGVVDDSQLPKDRFSAERLKGVDSTLKIQPAKLEDSAVYLCASSLNDRGYGYTFGSGTRLTVV.

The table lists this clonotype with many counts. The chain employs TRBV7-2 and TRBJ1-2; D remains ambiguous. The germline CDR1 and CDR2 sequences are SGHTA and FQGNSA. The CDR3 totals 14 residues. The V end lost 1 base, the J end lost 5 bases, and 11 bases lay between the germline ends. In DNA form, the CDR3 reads TGTGCCAGCAGCTTAGAGCCAGGAGCTTATGGCTACACCTTC. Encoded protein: CASSLEPGAYGYTF.

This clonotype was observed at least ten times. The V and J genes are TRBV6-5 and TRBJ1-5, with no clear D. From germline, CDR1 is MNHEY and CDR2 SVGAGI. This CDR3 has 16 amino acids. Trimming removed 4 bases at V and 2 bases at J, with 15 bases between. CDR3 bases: TGTGCCAGCAGTTTGATCTCCCAGGCTGGCAATCAGCCCCAGCATTTT. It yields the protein CASSLISQAGNQPQHF.